This T cell receptor (beta chain) stems from a study of blood T cells in healthy people across ages. This clonotype was observed a single time. Combining a sample-barcoded 5' primer with a J-beta primer mix, a second PCR ran for roughly 7 to 12 cycles. A single record per CDR3 protein comes from TCRdb applying MiXCR to the 5' RACE reads. The data show 380,000 or so distinct CDR3 sequences, with about 49% seen just once and 45% to 65% held by the top ten. CDR1 is SGHVS and CDR2 is FQNEAQ in the germline V gene. Trimming at V came to 2 bases and at J to 5 bases, leaving 8 bases not matched to a gene. The CDR3 has 17 residues.

Sequencing used blood. This chain uses TRBV7-8 with TRBJ2-1; 11 bases are shared with TRBD2. The TCR originated in a man in his fifties or sixties in good health. The CDR3 is CASSLSLGTSGNNEQFF. The CDR3 region has the DNA TGTGCCAGCAGCTTAAGTCTAGGGACTAGCGGTAACAATGAGCAGTTCTTC.